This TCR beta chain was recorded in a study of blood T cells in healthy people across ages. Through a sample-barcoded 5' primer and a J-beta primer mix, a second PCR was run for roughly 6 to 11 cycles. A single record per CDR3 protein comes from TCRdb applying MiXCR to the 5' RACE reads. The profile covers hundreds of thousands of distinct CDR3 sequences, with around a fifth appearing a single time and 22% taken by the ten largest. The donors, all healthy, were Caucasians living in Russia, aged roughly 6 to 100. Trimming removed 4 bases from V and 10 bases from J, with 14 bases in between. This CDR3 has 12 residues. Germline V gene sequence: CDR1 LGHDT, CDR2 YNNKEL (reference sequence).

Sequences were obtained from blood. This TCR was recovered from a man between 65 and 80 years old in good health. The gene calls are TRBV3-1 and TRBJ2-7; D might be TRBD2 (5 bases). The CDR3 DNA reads TGTGCCAGCAGCCCCCGTCTGGAGGCCCAGTACTTC. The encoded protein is CASSPRLEAQYF.